Listed here are 23 T cell receptor beta chains from one sample, sequenced in a study of blood T cell repertoires in COVID-19. Some clones are missing from TCRdb's copy, which holds only in-frame ones; the method was immunoSEQ multiplex PCR. This table has roughly 250,000 clones, approximately 90% appearing once. Material: PBMCs or T cells enriched from blood (not recorded which). The receptor source for this set is a woman under 30 who had recovered from COVID-19.

The chain combines TRBV5-1 with TRBJ2-1; D gene uncertain. The V end lost 5 bases, the J end lost 0 bases, and 9 bases lay between the germline ends. CDR1 and CDR2 (germline): SGHRS, YFSETQ. The CDR3 spans 14 residues. The CDR3 protein is CASRIASSYNEQFF. In DNA, the CDR3 is TGCGCCAGCAGAATTGCGAGCTCCTACAATGAGCAGTTCTTC.

The chain uses TRBV28 and TRBJ1-5; 9 positions agree with TRBD1. The J segment lost 4 bases and the V segment lost 3 bases, leaving 4 bases of the junction unmatched. The CDR3 runs 15 residues. In germline, CDR1 is MDHEN, CDR2 SYDVKM. The CDR3 reads CASSFDRGRNQPQHF. The CDR3 DNA reads as TGTGCCAGCAGTTTCGACAGGGGGAGGAATCAGCCCCAGCATTTT.

The J gene is TRBJ2-5, the V gene TRBV18; TRBD1 aligns across 9 bases. Per the germline V gene, CDR1 is KGHSH and CDR2 is LQKENI. The CDR3 has 15 amino acids. V lost 2 bases and J lost 2; bases outside the gene matches: 3. CDR3 sequence: CASSPGTGLQETQYF. In nucleotides, the CDR3 is TGTGCCAGCTCACCAGGGACAGGGTTACAAGAGACCCAGTACTTC.

CDR3 protein: CASSRNFEAFF. For the CDR3, the DNA is TGTGCCAGCAGCCGTAACTTTGAAGCTTTCTTT. The gene calls are TRBV12-3 or TRBV12-4 and TRBJ1-1; D is undetermined. The V and J ends lost 6 bases and 7 bases respectively, with 9 bases between them. This CDR3 region has 11 residues.

The chain recombines TRBV5-1 with TRBJ2-3, with 7 bases aligning to TRBD1. Germline V gene data show CDR1 as SGHRS and CDR2 as YFSETQ. The trim removed 0 bases at V and 3 bases at J, leaving 1 base unmatched. The CDR3 runs to 14 residues. The CDR3 nucleotides read TGCGCCAGCAGCTTGGCCAGGGGGACAGATACGCAGTATTTT. Translation: CASSLARGTDTQYF.

This chain connects TRBV9 to TRBJ1-4; the D is unclear. V lost 0 bases to trimming and J lost 0 bases, with 9 bases between them. Germline loops: CDR1 SGDLS, CDR2 YYNGEE. The CDR3 covers 16 residues. CDR3 bases: TGTGCCAGCAGCGTAGCACAGAGCCCAACTAATGAAAAACTGTTTTTT. It encodes CASSVAQSPTNEKLFF.

J is TRBJ1-1 and V is TRBV9; 7 positions agree with TRBD1. Germline CDR1 and CDR2: SGDLS and YYNGEE. The ends lost 4 bases at V and 1 base at J; junction bases unmatched: 4. CDR3 length: 14 residues. The DNA of the CDR3 is TGTGCCAGCAGCCCATGGACAGGGAACACTGAAGCTTTCTTT. Translating gives CASSPWTGNTEAFF.

This clone occurred many times. This chain links TRBV15 with TRBJ2-5; TRBD1 might be the D (6 bases). The length of the CDR3 is 14 residues. Trimming left V 3 bases short and J 5 bases short, with 13 bases between. Germline V gives CDR1 LNHNV, CDR2 YYDKDF (reference sequence). CDR3 nucleotides: TGTGCCACCAGCAGTGGCCGGGACACTGAGACCCAGTACTTC. Residues: CATSSGRDTETQYF.

J is TRBJ2-3 and V is TRBV2; TRBD1 might be the D (6 bases). Germline CDR1 reads SNHLY; CDR2 reads FYNNEI. Trimming shortened V by 7 bases and J by 6 bases, and 14 bases separated the two germline ends. This CDR3 comprises 13 residues. CDR3 nucleotide sequence: TGTGCCAGCATGGGGGCAGGTGGGGATACGCAGTATTTT. Translating it yields CASMGAGGDTQYF. The complete variable domain, with remaining parts taken from reference TRBV2 and TRBJ2-3, reads EPEVTQTPSHQVTQMGQEVILRCVPISNHLYFYWYRQILGQKVEFLVSFYNNEISEKSEIFDDQFSVERPDGSNFTLKIRSTKLEDSAMYFCASMGAGGDTQYFGPGTRLTVL.

The chain couples TRBV7-9 to TRBJ1-1; TRBD1 aligns across 10 bases. CDR3 size: 15 residues. From germline, CDR1 is SEHNR and CDR2 FQNEAQ (reference sequence). V gave up 5 bases and J gave up 4 bases; unmatched junction bases: 7. CDR3 protein: CASSKERQGATEAFF. CDR3 coding DNA: TGTGCCAGCAGCAAAGAACGACAGGGGGCCACTGAAGCTTTCTTT.

The chain combines TRBV3-1 (or the pseudogene TRBV3-2) with TRBJ1-2; D gene unclear. This CDR3 comprises 14 residues. The germline V and J ends were trimmed by 1 base and 5 bases, with 11 bases remaining between them. Per germline, CDR1 LGHDT and CDR2 YNNKEL (reference sequence). Here the CDR3 DNA reads TGTGCCAGCAGCCAAGCTTTGGTCGGTTATGGCTACACCTTC. Its protein is CASSQALVGYGYTF.

This clone has only a few counts. The chain uses TRBV10-3 and TRBJ1-1, with 7 positions matching TRBD1. The V and J ends lost 5 bases and 3 bases, in that order; junction bases with no gene match: 3. Germline V gene sequence: CDR1 ENHRY, CDR2 SYGVKD. This CDR3 comprises 13 residues. CDR3 sequence reads: CAISTGADTEAFF. The CDR3 nucleotides read TGTGCCATCAGTACAGGGGCGGACACTGAAGCTTTCTTT.

The chain recombines TRBV18 with TRBJ2-1; tentatively, D is TRBD1 (6 bases). With 3 bases removed from V and 7 bases from J, the gap between germline ends came to 10 bases. CDR1 and CDR2 (germline): KGHSH, LQKENI. CDR3 length: 13 residues. The CDR3 DNA reads TGTGCCAGCTCACCGGACAGACGAAATGAGCAGTTCTTC. Translating gives CASSPDRRNEQFF.

This clone has only one observation. The chain is built from TRBV27 and TRBJ1-2, with D unclear. Germline V gives CDR1 MNHEY, CDR2 SMNVEV (reference sequence). The V and J ends lost 4 bases and 6 bases respectively, with 24 bases between them. CDR3 length equals 17 residues. This CDR3 is CASSSPMGSGKRDGYTF. The CDR3, as DNA: TGTGCCAGCAGTTCACCTATGGGGTCGGGGAAACGAGATGGCTACACCTTC.

The CDR3, as DNA: TGTGCCAGCAGTTTATCATACCCGGGGGGCTACAATGAGCAGTTCTTC. Its protein product is CASSLSYPGGYNEQFF. This chain connects TRBV27 to TRBJ2-1, with 7 nucleotides matching TRBD2. The V gene end was trimmed by 0 bases and the J gene end by 3 bases; junction bases not matched to a gene: 5. CDR1 MNHEY and CDR2 SMNVEV come from the germline V gene (reference sequence). The CDR3 has 16 residues.

This rearrangement joins TRBV5-1 to TRBJ2-5; 10 nucleotides agree with TRBD2. Germline CDR1 SGHRS, CDR2 YFSETQ. The CDR3 runs 15 residues. V lost 5 bases to trimming and J lost 2 bases; unmatched junction nucleotides: 6. This CDR3 is CASSWSSGSQETQYF. DNA of the CDR3: TGCGCCAGCAGTTGGTCTAGCGGGAGTCAAGAGACCCAGTACTTC. The full variable domain, in which reference TRBV5-1 and TRBJ2-5 provide the parts outside the CDR3, is KAGVTQTPRYLIKTRGQQVTLSCSPISGHRSVSWYQQTPGQGLQFLFEYFSETQRNKGNFPGRFSGRQFSNSRSEMNVSTLELGDSALYLCASSWSSGSQETQYFGPGTRLLVL.

V and J are TRBV10-3 and TRBJ1-1, with no clear D. Looked up from germline, CDR1 is ENHRY and CDR2 is SYGVKD. The length of the CDR3 is 13 residues. V shed 0 bases and J shed 4 bases, with 6 bases lying between them. The CDR3 region is CAISESIATEAFF. CDR3 in DNA: TGTGCCATCAGTGAGTCGATAGCCACTGAAGCTTTCTTT.

The chain couples TRBV28 to TRBJ2-1, with 7 bases matching TRBD2. Germline-derived CDR1 and CDR2 are MDHEN and SYDVKM. V was pared by 5 bases and J by 10 bases, with 17 bases of the junction left unmatched. This CDR3 has 16 amino acids. Written as DNA, the CDR3 is TGTGCCAGCAGTGGGGGGGTGAAACCCGGGCCAAGCGAGCAGTTCTTC. This sequence encodes CASSGGVKPGPSEQFF.

The table lists this clone with a count of one. V and J are TRBV7-3 and TRBJ2-1; D is undetermined. Between the trimmed V and J ends, which lost 5 bases and 0 bases, there was a span of 11 bases. The CDR3 runs to 15 residues. CDR1 is SGHTA and CDR2 is FQGTGA in the germline V gene. The CDR3 loop reads CASSPRVSSYNEQFF. CDR3 DNA: TGTGCCAGCAGCCCACGGGTGAGCTCCTACAATGAGCAGTTCTTC.

This clone occurred a few times. The chain recombines TRBV5-1 with TRBJ1-2, with a possible D match to TRBD1 (5 bases). Germline V gene lookup returns CDR1 SGHRS and CDR2 YFSETQ. CDR3 length: 15 amino acids. V was shortened by 4 bases and J by 1 base, with 14 bases between the two germline ends. Here the CDR3 reads CASSVGGVLNYGYTF. The CDR3 DNA sequence: TGCGCCAGCAGCGTGGGGGGAGTTCTTAACTATGGCTACACCTTC.

The rearrangement uses TRBV24-1 and TRBJ2-5; 8 nucleotides line up with TRBD2. CDR3 length equals 17 residues. Germline values: CDR1 KGHDR, CDR2 SFDVKD. V lost 2 bases to trimming and J lost 5 bases; unmatched junction nucleotides: 12. Here the CDR3 DNA reads TGTGCCACCAGTGATTCCTCGTGGGCGGGAGGATTGGAGACCCAGTACTTC. Residues: CATSDSSWAGGLETQYF.

This clone showed up just a few times. V and J are TRBV6-6 and TRBJ2-2; D possibly corresponds to TRBD1 (7 bases). The V and J ends lost 7 bases and 2 bases respectively, with 17 bases between them. This CDR3 is built from 16 residues. In germline, CDR1 is MNHNY, CDR2 SVGAGI (reference sequence). The CDR3 sequence: CASTSRGDHNTGELFF. The CDR3 nucleotides are TGTGCCAGCACCTCCAGGGGGGACCACAACACCGGGGAGCTGTTTTTT.

The chain couples TRBV5-6 to TRBJ1-1, with D perhaps matching TRBD1 (5 bases). The germline CDR1 and CDR2 sequences are SGHDT and YYEEEE. Trimming stripped 0 bases from V and 3 bases from J, with 12 bases between. The CDR3 has 15 amino acids. Written as DNA, the CDR3 is TGTGCCAGCAGCTTGGTACAGCCCAGGGACACTGAAGCTTTCTTT. It yields the protein CASSLVQPRDTEAFF.